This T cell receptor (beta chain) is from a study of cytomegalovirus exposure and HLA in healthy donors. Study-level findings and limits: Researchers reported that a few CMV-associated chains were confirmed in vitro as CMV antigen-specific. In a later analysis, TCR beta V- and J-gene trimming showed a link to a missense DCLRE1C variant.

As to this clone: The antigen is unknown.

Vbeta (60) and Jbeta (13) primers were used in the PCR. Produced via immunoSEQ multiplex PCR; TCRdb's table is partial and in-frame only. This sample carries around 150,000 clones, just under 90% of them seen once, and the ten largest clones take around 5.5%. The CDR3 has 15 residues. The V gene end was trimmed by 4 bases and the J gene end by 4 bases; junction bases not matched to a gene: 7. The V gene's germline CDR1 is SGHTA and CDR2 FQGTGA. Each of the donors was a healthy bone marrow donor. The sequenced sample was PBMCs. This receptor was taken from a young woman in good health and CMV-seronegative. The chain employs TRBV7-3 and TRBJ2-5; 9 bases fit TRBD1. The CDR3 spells CASSYTGQGRETQYF. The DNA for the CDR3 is TGTGCCAGCAGCTACACCGGACAGGGGAGAGAGACCCAGTACTTC.